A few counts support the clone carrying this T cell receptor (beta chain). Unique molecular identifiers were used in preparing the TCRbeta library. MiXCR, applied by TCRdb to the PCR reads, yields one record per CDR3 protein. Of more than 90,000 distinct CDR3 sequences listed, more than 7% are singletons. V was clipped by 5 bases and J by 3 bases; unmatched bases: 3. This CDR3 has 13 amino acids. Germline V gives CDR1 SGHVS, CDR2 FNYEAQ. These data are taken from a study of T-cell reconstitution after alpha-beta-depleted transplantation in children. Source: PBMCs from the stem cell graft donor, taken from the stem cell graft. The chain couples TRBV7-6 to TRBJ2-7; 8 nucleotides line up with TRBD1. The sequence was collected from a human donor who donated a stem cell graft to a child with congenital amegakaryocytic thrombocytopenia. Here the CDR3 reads CASSRTGGYEQYF. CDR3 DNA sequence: TGTGCCAGCAGCCGAACAGGGGGCTACGAGCAGTACTTC.